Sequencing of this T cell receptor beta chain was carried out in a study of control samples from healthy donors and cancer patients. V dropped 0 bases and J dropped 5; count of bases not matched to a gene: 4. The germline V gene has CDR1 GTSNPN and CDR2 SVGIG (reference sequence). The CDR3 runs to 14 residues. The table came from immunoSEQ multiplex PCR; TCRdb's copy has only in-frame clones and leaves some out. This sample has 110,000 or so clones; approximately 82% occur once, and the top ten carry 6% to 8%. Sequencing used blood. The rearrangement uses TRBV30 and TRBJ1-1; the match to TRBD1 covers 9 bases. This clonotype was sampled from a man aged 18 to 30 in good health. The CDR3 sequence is CAWSVGTGRTEAFF. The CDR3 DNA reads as TGTGCCTGGAGTGTAGGGACAGGGAGGACTGAAGCTTTCTTT.